This is a list of T cell receptor beta chains from one sample in a study of cytomegalovirus exposure and HLA in healthy donors. Produced via immunoSEQ multiplex PCR; TCRdb's table is partial and in-frame only. This sample's table reports over 100,000 clones. The sample comprised PBMCs. These receptors came from a woman in her forties in good health and CMV-seropositive. The CDR3 runs from the conserved cysteine through the conserved F or W. Fields, in order: CDR3 length, J gene, V gene, D gene, CDR3 protein, CDR3 DNA. A D gene is named only where the DNA matches it firmly.

CDR3 length: 12
J gene: TRBJ2-7
V gene: TRBV2
D gene: TRBD2
CDR3 protein: CAGRGTSYEQYF
CDR3 DNA: TGTGCCGGGCGGGGGACTTCCTACGAGCAGTACTTC

CDR3 length: 15
J gene: TRBJ1-6
V gene: TRBV5-6
D gene: TRBD1
CDR3 protein: CASSIGVRGRSPLHF
CDR3 DNA: TGTGCCAGCAGCATTGGGGTAAGGGGGCGATCACCCCTCCACTTT

CDR3 length: 18
J gene: TRBJ1-3
V gene: TRBV28
D gene: NA
CDR3 protein: CASSSLGRGLISGNTIYF
CDR3 DNA: TGTGCCAGCAGTTCCCTGGGCCGGGGACTGATCTCTGGAAACACCATATATTTT

CDR3 length: 17
J gene: TRBJ2-7
V gene: TRBV28
D gene: TRBD2
CDR3 protein: CASTRGTSGQNAYEQYF
CDR3 DNA: TGTGCCAGCACCCGCGGGACTAGCGGACAGAACGCTTACGAGCAGTACTTC

CDR3 length: 15
J gene: TRBJ2-7
V gene: TRBV5-5
D gene: TRBD1
CDR3 protein: CASSSPGQGGYEQYF
CDR3 DNA: TGTGCCAGCAGCTCACCGGGACAGGGTGGGTACGAGCAGTACTTC

CDR3 length: 14
J gene: TRBJ1-3
V gene: TRBV7-3
D gene: NA
CDR3 protein: CASSPGTPGNTIYF
CDR3 DNA: TGTGCCAGCAGCCCCGGGACACCGGGAAACACCATATATTTT

CDR3 length: 14
J gene: TRBJ2-5
V gene: TRBV9
D gene: NA
CDR3 protein: CASSVGTWQETQYF
CDR3 DNA: TGTGCCAGCAGCGTGGGGACATGGCAAGAGACCCAGTACTTC

CDR3 length: 18
J gene: TRBJ2-2
V gene: TRBV5-1
D gene: TRBD2
CDR3 protein: CASNSLVAGGRNTGELFF
CDR3 DNA: TGCGCCAGCAACAGCTTGGTCGCGGGAGGGAGGAACACCGGGGAGCTGTTTTTT

CDR3 length: 17
J gene: TRBJ1-5
V gene: TRBV2
D gene: TRBD1
CDR3 protein: CASSVGTGRLGNQPQHF
CDR3 DNA: TGTGCCAGCAGTGTGGGGACAGGCCGGTTGGGAAATCAGCCCCAGCATTTT

CDR3 length: 14
J gene: TRBJ2-7
V gene: TRBV6-1
D gene: TRBD1
CDR3 protein: CASRGGTGTYEQYF
CDR3 DNA: TGTGCCAGCAGAGGCGGGACAGGTACCTACGAGCAGTACTTC

CDR3 length: 17
J gene: TRBJ2-7
V gene: TRBV7-2
D gene: TRBD1
CDR3 protein: CASSLDPGQGKGYEQYF
CDR3 DNA: TGTGCCAGCAGCTTAGACCCAGGACAGGGGAAAGGCTACGAGCAGTACTTC

CDR3 length: 17
J gene: TRBJ2-1
V gene: TRBV4-3
D gene: TRBD1
CDR3 protein: CASSPGQGSPSYNEQFF
CDR3 DNA: TGCGCCAGCAGCCCGGGACAGGGCAGTCCCTCCTACAATGAGCAGTTCTTC

CDR3 length: 14
J gene: TRBJ2-5
V gene: TRBV5-1
D gene: NA
CDR3 protein: CASSLLRGRETQYF
CDR3 DNA: TGCGCCAGCAGCTTGCTAAGGGGCAGAGAGACCCAGTACTTC

CDR3 length: 15
J gene: TRBJ2-5
V gene: TRBV11-2
D gene: TRBD1
CDR3 protein: CASSSGDRVKETQYF
CDR3 DNA: TGTGCCAGCAGCTCCGGGGACAGGGTTAAAGAGACCCAGTACTTC

CDR3 length: 13
J gene: TRBJ1-1
V gene: TRBV5-1
D gene: NA
CDR3 protein: CASSFGGDTEAFF
CDR3 DNA: TGCGCCAGCAGCTTTGGGGGGGACACTGAAGCTTTCTTT

CDR3 length: 15
J gene: TRBJ2-7
V gene: TRBV6-5
D gene: NA
CDR3 protein: CASSSPGTSTYEQYF
CDR3 DNA: TGTGCCAGCAGTTCCCCCGGGACAAGCACCTACGAGCAGTACTTC

CDR3 length: 15
J gene: TRBJ2-1
V gene: TRBV7-3
D gene: NA
CDR3 protein: CASSLHHGGYNEQFF
CDR3 DNA: TGTGCCAGCAGCTTACACCATGGAGGCTACAATGAGCAGTTCTTC

CDR3 length: 17
J gene: TRBJ1-5
V gene: TRBV28
D gene: TRBD1
CDR3 protein: CASSRQGAEFSNQPQHF
CDR3 DNA: TGTGCCAGCAGTCGCCAGGGGGCCGAGTTTAGCAATCAGCCCCAGCATTTT

CDR3 length: 15
J gene: TRBJ2-7
V gene: TRBV27
D gene: TRBD1
CDR3 protein: CASSLSWDRGYEQYF
CDR3 DNA: TGTGCCAGCAGTTTATCGTGGGACAGGGGCTACGAGCAGTACTTC

CDR3 length: 13
J gene: TRBJ2-2
V gene: TRBV9
D gene: NA
CDR3 protein: CASSVGTYGELFF
CDR3 DNA: TGTGCCAGCAGCGTAGGAACCTATGGGGAGCTGTTTTTT

CDR3 length: 14
J gene: TRBJ1-1
V gene: TRBV27
D gene: TRBD1
CDR3 protein: CASSRTGGVIRAFF
CDR3 DNA: TGTGCCAGCAGTCGGACAGGGGGTGTAATTAGAGCTTTCTTT

CDR3 length: 13
J gene: TRBJ2-5
V gene: TRBV27
D gene: NA
CDR3 protein: CASSRGIQETQYF
CDR3 DNA: TGTGCCAGCAGTCGGGGGATACAAGAGACCCAGTACTTC

CDR3 length: 15
J gene: TRBJ2-7
V gene: TRBV5-3
D gene: TRBD2
CDR3 protein: CARSPKRELLYEQYF
CDR3 DNA: TGTGCCAGAAGCCCTAAGCGGGAGTTGCTCTACGAGCAGTACTTC

CDR3 length: 15
J gene: TRBJ2-1
V gene: TRBV7-2
D gene: NA
CDR3 protein: CASSSNYDSYNEQFF
CDR3 DNA: TGTGCCAGCAGCTCGAACTACGACTCCTACAATGAGCAGTTCTTC

CDR3 length: 16
J gene: TRBJ2-7
V gene: TRBV27
D gene: TRBD2
CDR3 protein: CASSLLTSGKPNEQYF
CDR3 DNA: TGTGCCAGCAGCCTCCTAACTAGCGGGAAACCAAACGAGCAGTACTTC

CDR3 length: 13
J gene: TRBJ1-1
V gene: TRBV6-1
D gene: NA
CDR3 protein: CASSERGGTEAFF
CDR3 DNA: TGTGCCAGCAGTGAACGGGGAGGCACTGAAGCTTTCTTT

CDR3 length: 16
J gene: TRBJ2-5
V gene: TRBV7-8
D gene: NA
CDR3 protein: CASSSDVAAAEETQYF
CDR3 DNA: TGTGCCAGCAGCTCCGACGTCGCGGCGGCGGAAGAGACCCAGTACTTC

CDR3 length: 14
J gene: TRBJ2-2
V gene: TRBV6-5
D gene: TRBD1
CDR3 protein: CASGGQGHTGELFF
CDR3 DNA: TGTGCCAGCGGTGGACAGGGCCACACCGGGGAGCTGTTTTTT

CDR3 length: 14
J gene: TRBJ2-3
V gene: TRBV28
D gene: NA
CDR3 protein: CASREPLGGDTQYF
CDR3 DNA: TGTGCCAGCAGAGAACCACTTGGAGGAGATACGCAGTATTTT

CDR3 length: 14
J gene: TRBJ1-6
V gene: TRBV30
D gene: TRBD1
CDR3 protein: CAWSHGQGNSPLHF
CDR3 DNA: TGTGCCTGGAGCCACGGACAGGGGAATTCACCCCTCCACTTT

CDR3 length: 15
J gene: TRBJ2-7
V gene: TRBV7-8
D gene: NA
CDR3 protein: CASSPMTGVPYEQYF
CDR3 DNA: TGTGCCAGCAGCCCGATGACTGGAGTTCCCTACGAGCAGTACTTC

CDR3 length: 14
J gene: TRBJ2-1
V gene: TRBV11-2
D gene: NA
CDR3 protein: CASSSPDLMVEQFF
CDR3 DNA: TGTGCCAGCAGCAGCCCCGACTTGATGGTTGAGCAGTTCTTC

CDR3 length: 13
J gene: TRBJ2-3
V gene: TRBV29-1
D gene: TRBD2
CDR3 protein: CSALAGVADTQYF
CDR3 DNA: TGCAGCGCCTTAGCGGGAGTAGCAGATACGCAGTATTTT

CDR3 length: 14
J gene: TRBJ2-7
V gene: TRBV7-7
D gene: NA
CDR3 protein: CASSPGTLSYEQYF
CDR3 DNA: TGTGCTAGCAGCCCCGGGACTCTAAGCTACGAGCAGTACTTC

CDR3 length: 12
J gene: TRBJ1-2
V gene: TRBV28
D gene: NA
CDR3 protein: CASSLRLYGYTF
CDR3 DNA: TGTGCCAGCAGTTTACGTCTTTATGGCTACACCTTC

CDR3 length: 19
J gene: TRBJ1-2
V gene: TRBV23-1
D gene: TRBD1
CDR3 protein: CASSQSDAGTEQANYGYTF
CDR3 DNA: TGCGCCAGCAGTCAATCGGACGCCGGGACAGAACAAGCTAACTATGGCTACACCTTC

CDR3 length: 14
J gene: TRBJ1-1
V gene: TRBV29-1
D gene: NA
CDR3 protein: CSAFHLNMNTEAFF
CDR3 DNA: TGCAGCGCCTTCCACCTGAACATGAACACTGAAGCTTTCTTT

CDR3 length: 13
J gene: TRBJ1-2
V gene: TRBV27
D gene: TRBD1
CDR3 protein: CASSPTGGLGYTF
CDR3 DNA: TGTGCCAGCAGTCCAACAGGGGGTCTTGGCTACACCTTC

CDR3 length: 15
J gene: TRBJ2-5
V gene: TRBV5-6
D gene: TRBD2
CDR3 protein: CASSLNGRGQETQYF
CDR3 DNA: TGTGCCAGCAGCTTGAACGGGAGGGGTCAAGAGACCCAGTACTTC

CDR3 length: 14
J gene: TRBJ1-1
V gene: TRBV5-1
D gene: NA
CDR3 protein: CASSLGTGRTEAFF
CDR3 DNA: TGCGCCAGCAGCTTGGGTACAGGGCGCACTGAAGCTTTCTTT

CDR3 length: 17
J gene: TRBJ1-3
V gene: TRBV5-1
D gene: NA
CDR3 protein: CASSSEGQSRLFDTIYF
CDR3 DNA: TGCGCCAGCAGCAGTGAGGGTCAATCCCGTCTCTTTGACACCATATATTTT

CDR3 length: 13
J gene: TRBJ1-1
V gene: TRBV29-1
D gene: NA
CDR3 protein: CSVEGKLRAEAFF
CDR3 DNA: TGCAGCGTTGAGGGCAAACTCAGGGCTGAAGCTTTCTTT

CDR3 length: 16
J gene: TRBJ2-7
V gene: TRBV5-6
D gene: TRBD1
CDR3 protein: CASSLFVGQGAGEQYF
CDR3 DNA: TGTGCCAGCAGCCTTTTCGTGGGACAGGGGGCTGGCGAGCAGTACTTC

CDR3 length: 14
J gene: TRBJ2-7
V gene: TRBV11-3
D gene: NA
CDR3 protein: CASSRSQSSYEQYF
CDR3 DNA: TGTGCCAGCAGCCGATCACAGAGCTCCTACGAGCAGTACTTC

CDR3 length: 12
J gene: TRBJ1-2
V gene: TRBV2
D gene: TRBD1
CDR3 protein: CASKQGGDGYTF
CDR3 DNA: TGTGCCAGCAAACAAGGGGGCGATGGCTACACCTTC

CDR3 length: 17
J gene: TRBJ1-3
V gene: TRBV27
D gene: NA
CDR3 protein: CASSLTRTGSSGNTIYF
CDR3 DNA: TGTGCCAGCAGTTTAACTCGGACGGGGAGCTCTGGAAACACCATATATTTT

CDR3 length: 18
J gene: TRBJ1-2
V gene: TRBV7-2
D gene: NA
CDR3 protein: CASSLAGQLSRANYGYTF
CDR3 DNA: TGTGCCAGCAGCTTAGCTGGACAGCTTTCACGAGCTAACTATGGCTACACCTTC

CDR3 length: 14
J gene: TRBJ1-5
V gene: TRBV7-9
D gene: TRBD1
CDR3 protein: CASSFGTGDQPQHF
CDR3 DNA: TGTGCCAGCAGCTTTGGGACAGGGGATCAGCCCCAGCATTTT

CDR3 length: 13
J gene: TRBJ2-7
V gene: TRBV29-1
D gene: NA
CDR3 protein: CSVMRADPGEQYF
CDR3 DNA: TGCAGCGTTATGAGGGCAGACCCAGGCGAGCAGTACTTC

CDR3 length: 16
J gene: TRBJ2-1
V gene: TRBV28
D gene: TRBD1
CDR3 protein: CASSLGGTGGQNEQFF
CDR3 DNA: TGTGCCAGCAGTTTAGGCGGGACAGGGGGCCAGAATGAGCAGTTCTTC

CDR3 length: 18
J gene: TRBJ1-1
V gene: TRBV4-1
D gene: NA
CDR3 protein: CASSQDSLGGLMNTEAFF
CDR3 DNA: TGCGCCAGCAGCCAAGATAGTTTGGGGGGACTCATGAACACTGAAGCTTTCTTT